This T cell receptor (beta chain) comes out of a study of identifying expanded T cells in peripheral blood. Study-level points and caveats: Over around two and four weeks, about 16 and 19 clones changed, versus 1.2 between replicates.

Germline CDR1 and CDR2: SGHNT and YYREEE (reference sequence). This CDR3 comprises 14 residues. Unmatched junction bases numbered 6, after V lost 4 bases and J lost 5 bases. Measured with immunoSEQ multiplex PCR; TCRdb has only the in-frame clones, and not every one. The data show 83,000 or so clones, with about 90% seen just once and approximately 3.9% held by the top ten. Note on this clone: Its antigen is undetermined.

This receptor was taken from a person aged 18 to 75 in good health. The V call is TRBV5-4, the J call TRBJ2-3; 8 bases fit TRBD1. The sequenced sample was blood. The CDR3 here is CASSLQGDQDTQYF. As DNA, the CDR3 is TGTGCCAGCAGCCTACAGGGGGATCAAGATACGCAGTATTTT.